The rows below give T cell receptor beta chains drawn from one sample of a study of shared clonotypes between healthy human individuals. Sequenced by immunoSEQ multiplex PCR; TCRdb stores in-frame clones only, minus some. The repertoire holds roughly 810,000 clones, around 96% seen once, with around 0.21% in the top ten. Sequencing was carried out using naive CD8+ T cells sorted from blood. The receptors here all came from a young man in good health. Both conserved end residues are part of each CDR3. The order of the fields is clone size, J gene, V gene, D gene, CDR3 DNA, CDR3 protein. The D gene is left open where the match is weak. The size entry is marked missing in some rows and otherwise reads once, few, many or a size class.

size: NA
J: TRBJ2-7
V: TRBV7-3
D: NA
DNA: TGTGCCAGCAGCTCGGGACTGGGCTACGAGCAGTACTTC
CDR3: CASSSGLGYEQYF

size: NA
J: TRBJ2-6
V: TRBV18
D: NA
DNA: TGTGCCAGCTCACCGGAGACAGGCTCCCTATCCGGGGCCAACGTCCTGACTTTC
CDR3: CASSPETGSLSGANVLTF

size: NA
J: TRBJ2-3
V: TRBV2
D: TRBD1
DNA: TGTGCCAGCGATTGGGACAGGGCTCACCTGACAGGCACAGATACGCAGTATTTT
CDR3: CASDWDRAHLTGTDTQYF

size: NA
J: TRBJ2-1
V: TRBV4-1
D: NA
DNA: TGCGCCAGCAGCCACTCAGGGTCCGGATACAATGAGCAGTTCTTC
CDR3: CASSHSGSGYNEQFF

size: NA
J: TRBJ2-2
V: TRBV7-6
D: NA
DNA: TGTGCCAGCAGCTTTAGGGGCGGGGAGCTGTTTTTT
CDR3: CASSFRGGELFF

size: NA
J: TRBJ1-2
V: TRBV7-9
D: NA
DNA: TGTGCCAGCAGCTTTAGTGAGGACTTGGGTACCGGCTACACCTTC
CDR3: CASSFSEDLGTGYTF

size: NA
J: TRBJ2-7
V: TRBV28
D: TRBD1
DNA: TGTGCCAGCAGTTTATTGGGACAGGAAACCTACGAGCAGTACTTC
CDR3: CASSLLGQETYEQYF

size: NA
J: TRBJ2-7
V: TRBV10-1
D: NA
DNA: TGCGCCAGCAGTGATGGTAGCGAGCAGTACTTC
CDR3: CASSDGSEQYF

size: NA
J: TRBJ2-7
V: TRBV15
D: TRBD2
DNA: TGTGCCACCAGCGTGGGGACTAGCGGCTTCTACGAGCAGTACTTC
CDR3: CATSVGTSGFYEQYF

size: NA
J: TRBJ2-7
V: TRBV7-9
D: NA
DNA: TGTGCCAGCAGCGATCAAGATGGGCCCTACGAGCAGTACTTC
CDR3: CASSDQDGPYEQYF

size: NA
J: TRBJ2-3
V: TRBV7-9
D: TRBD2
DNA: TGTGCCAGCAGCTCTTGGCATCGGACTAGCGGTTCCACAGATACGCAGTATTTT
CDR3: CASSSWHRTSGSTDTQYF

size: NA
J: TRBJ2-7
V: TRBV29-1
D: NA
DNA: TGCAGCGTTGGGGGAAAGGGGAACGAGCAGTACTTC
CDR3: CSVGGKGNEQYF

size: NA
J: TRBJ1-5
V: TRBV27
D: TRBD1
DNA: TGTGCCAGCAGTTCAATTTTAGGACAGGCGAATCAGCCCCAGCATTTT
CDR3: CASSSILGQANQPQHF

size: NA
J: TRBJ2-5
V: TRBV9
D: TRBD2
DNA: TGTGCCAGCAGCGGTGGACTAGCGGGAGTTATCCAAGAGACCCAGTACTTC
CDR3: CASSGGLAGVIQETQYF

size: NA
J: TRBJ1-2
V: TRBV5-4
D: NA
DNA: TGTGCCAGCAGCTCAAGGAATAGAGAGGGCTACACCTTC
CDR3: CASSSRNREGYTF

size: few
J: TRBJ2-7
V: TRBV9
D: NA
DNA: TGTGCCAGCAGCGTAGCGGACCTACCAAACTACGAGCAGTACTTC
CDR3: CASSVADLPNYEQYF

size: NA
J: TRBJ2-1
V: TRBV19
D: NA
DNA: TGTGCCAGTAGTCCCCCGGGGAGCTCCTACAATGAGCAGTTCTTC
CDR3: CASSPPGSSYNEQFF

size: NA
J: TRBJ2-1
V: TRBV7-9
D: NA
DNA: TGTGCCAGCAGCCGACCGGGGGGCGTCAGCAATGAGCAGTTCTTC
CDR3: CASSRPGGVSNEQFF

size: NA
J: TRBJ1-1
V: TRBV6-1
D: NA
DNA: TGTGCCAGCAATACAGGGTTTATGAACACTGAAGCTTTCTTT
CDR3: CASNTGFMNTEAFF

size: NA
J: TRBJ2-1
V: TRBV28
D: TRBD2
DNA: TGTGCCAGCAGTCCTAGGCTAGCGGGACTCTACAATGAGCAGTTCTTC
CDR3: CASSPRLAGLYNEQFF

size: once
J: TRBJ2-1
V: TRBV5-1
D: TRBD2
DNA: TGCGCCAGCAGCTTGGCGGGACTAGCGGGAGGCCTCACCAGCTACAATGAGCAGTTCTTC
CDR3: CASSLAGLAGGLTSYNEQFF

size: once
J: TRBJ2-3
V: TRBV4-1
D: NA
DNA: TGCGCCAGCAGCCAAGTTGAAGGGGGAACCACAGATACGCAGTATTTT
CDR3: CASSQVEGGTTDTQYF

size: NA
J: TRBJ1-1
V: TRBV10-1
D: NA
DNA: TGCGCCAGCAGTGAGTTCAGCAGGACTGAAGCTTTCTTT
CDR3: CASSEFSRTEAFF

size: NA
J: TRBJ2-7
V: TRBV27
D: TRBD1
DNA: TGTGCCAGCAGTTCCGGGACAGGGGGCGATAGCTACGAGCAGTACTTC
CDR3: CASSSGTGGDSYEQYF

size: NA
J: TRBJ2-7
V: TRBV19
D: TRBD2
DNA: TGTGCCAGTAGTCCGTCGGGGGAGGGCCTTCCTGACTACGAGCAGTACTTC
CDR3: CASSPSGEGLPDYEQYF

size: NA
J: TRBJ2-1
V: TRBV2
D: NA
DNA: TGTGCCAGCAGTGAAGACAGTTATACAATTAATGAGCAGTTCTTC
CDR3: CASSEDSYTINEQFF

size: NA
J: TRBJ2-1
V: TRBV7-9
D: TRBD2
DNA: TGTGCCAGCAGCCCCACTCCCAGACCCGGGACTATCGGTACCGGTGAGCAGTTCTTC
CDR3: CASSPTPRPGTIGTGEQFF

size: NA
J: TRBJ2-1
V: TRBV27
D: NA
DNA: TGTGCCAGCAGTCAATCCTGGGACTCCTCCTACAATGAGCAGTTCTTC
CDR3: CASSQSWDSSYNEQFF

size: NA
J: TRBJ2-1
V: TRBV19
D: TRBD1
DNA: TGTGCCAGTAGTCTTGGGGACAGGCCCGATGAGCAGTTCTTC
CDR3: CASSLGDRPDEQFF

size: NA
J: TRBJ1-1
V: TRBV7-9
D: NA
DNA: TGTGCCAGCATCCCTCTCAGGGGCGATATGAACACTGAAGCTTTCTTT
CDR3: CASIPLRGDMNTEAFF

size: NA
J: TRBJ1-5
V: TRBV28
D: NA
DNA: TGTGCCAGCCGATCAAAGGGGCCAGGGGAATATCAGCCCCAGCATTTT
CDR3: CASRSKGPGEYQPQHF

size: NA
J: TRBJ2-5
V: TRBV6-5
D: NA
DNA: TGTGCCAGCAGTTACGTGACAGGTAGACAAGAGACCCAGTACTTC
CDR3: CASSYVTGRQETQYF

size: NA
J: TRBJ2-7
V: TRBV10-2
D: TRBD1
DNA: TGCGCCAGCAGTGAGCTCGGCGGGACAGGGGGCGCGAAGATCTACGAGCAGTACTTC
CDR3: CASSELGGTGGAKIYEQYF

size: NA
J: TRBJ2-7
V: TRBV9
D: NA
DNA: TGTGCCAGCAGCCTCAGCCGGGACCCGGTCTACGAGCAGTACTTC
CDR3: CASSLSRDPVYEQYF

size: NA
J: TRBJ2-7
V: TRBV4-1
D: NA
DNA: TGCGCCAGCAGCCCGACTTACCTCTGGACCTACGAGCAGTACTTC
CDR3: CASSPTYLWTYEQYF

size: NA
J: TRBJ2-5
V: TRBV6-5
D: NA
DNA: TGTGCCAGCAGTTACCACCACTCCGAGACCCAGTACTTC
CDR3: CASSYHHSETQYF

size: NA
J: TRBJ2-7
V: TRBV6-5
D: NA
DNA: TGTGCCAGCAGTACTATTACAGGACACGAGCAGTACTTC
CDR3: CASSTITGHEQYF

size: NA
J: TRBJ2-2
V: TRBV7-2
D: NA
DNA: TGTGCCAGCAGCGTGCCCCCATGGGAGCTGTTTTTT
CDR3: CASSVPPWELFF

size: NA
J: TRBJ1-3
V: TRBV5-6
D: NA
DNA: TGTGCCAGCACCCCGGGTATACCGTCAGCGAGCTCTGGAAACACCATATATTTT
CDR3: CASTPGIPSASSGNTIYF

size: NA
J: TRBJ2-1
V: TRBV6-5
D: NA
DNA: TGTGCCAGCAGTTACTTCTCGGGAGATGGCTACAATGAGCAGTTCTTC
CDR3: CASSYFSGDGYNEQFF

size: NA
J: TRBJ1-1
V: TRBV7-2
D: NA
DNA: TGTGCCAGCAGCCCTAGTGGGGGCGCAGGCACTGAAGCTTTCTTT
CDR3: CASSPSGGAGTEAFF